Below are 4 T cell receptor beta chains sequenced from a single sample in a study of response to subunit inactivated influenza vaccine. TCRdb re-called the RT-PCR reads through MiXCR, storing one row per CDR3 protein. The sample contains about 570,000 distinct CDR3 sequences, 12% of which appear only once. Sample: PBMCs from blood, taken on the day of vaccination. These receptors originate from a man aged 45-65 years who received an inactivated influenza vaccine.

This clonotype occurred a few times. The chain is built from TRBV12-3 or TRBV12-4 and TRBJ2-5; 9 bases are shared with TRBD1. The ends lost 3 bases at V and 4 bases at J; junction bases unmatched: 6. There are 15 residues in the CDR3. For the CDR3, the DNA is TGTGCCAGCAGTTTGACAGGGGGGCACGGAGAGACCCAGTACTTC. It encodes CASSLTGGHGETQYF.

In its sample, this clonotype was seen a few times. The rearrangement links TRBV13 to TRBJ2-2; unclear D gene. This CDR3 spans 16 amino acids. With 1 base removed from V and 0 bases from J, the gap between germline ends came to 9 bases. Germline assignment: CDR1 PRHDT and CDR2 FYEKMQ (reference sequence). This CDR3 reads CASSLDLQPNTGELFF. The DNA of the CDR3 is TGTGCCAGCAGCTTAGATCTACAACCGAACACCGGGGAGCTGTTTTTT.

This clonotype was observed at least ten times. J is TRBJ1-1 and V is TRBV6-2 or TRBV6-3; 7 bases are shared with TRBD1. Germline V CDR1 and CDR2: MNHEY, SVGEGT. This CDR3 region has 13 residues. V was pared by 8 bases and J by 3 bases, with 6 bases of the junction left unmatched. DNA of the CDR3: TGTGCCAGCGGGGACAGATTCGACACTGAAGCTTTCTTT. This encodes CASGDRFDTEAFF.

In its sample, this clonotype was seen a few times. The V gene is TRBV14, the J gene TRBJ2-3; D gene unclear. From germline, CDR1 is SGHDN and CDR2 FVKESK. The CDR3 spans 14 residues. Trimming removed 3 bases at V and 2 bases at J, with 9 bases between. The CDR3 nucleotides are TGTGCCAGCAGCCACGCTGACGACACAGATACGCAGTATTTT. The encoded protein is CASSHADDTDTQYF.